This TCR beta chain was identified in a study of blood T cell repertoires in COVID-19. Study-wide context: COVID-19 samples, acute and convalescent, were from the United States, Italy and Spain.

From germline, CDR1 is SNHLY and CDR2 FYNNEI. The CDR3 is made up of 14 amino acids. V gave up 6 bases and J gave up 5 bases; unmatched junction bases: 4. This study enrolled people aged about 18 to 100 from roughly 24 US geographic areas. Method: immunoSEQ multiplex PCR; TCRdb's copy keeps in-frame clones and lacks some. The repertoire includes approximately 480,000 clones, roughly nine tenths of them detected once, and under 0.75% sits in the top ten. Input material: PBMCs or T cells enriched from blood (not recorded which). V and J are TRBV2 and TRBJ2-2; 9 nucleotides match TRBD1. The sequence was obtained from a woman aged 18-29 years who had recovered from COVID-19. CDR3 amino acids: CASSRGQGTGELFF. Written as DNA, the CDR3 is TGTGCCAGCAGCCGGGGACAGGGAACCGGGGAGCTGTTTTTT.